These 26 T cell receptor beta chains were sequenced from one sample in a study of technical replicates of blood from four donors. Sequenced by immunoSEQ multiplex PCR; TCRdb stores in-frame clones only, minus some. Of 95,000 to 100,000 clones listed, just over 95% were seen once; the top ten hold 0.21%. The sequenced sample was T cells isolated from PBMCs. The receptors originated from a human donor in good health.

The rearrangement links TRBV7-8 to TRBJ1-2; D remains unclear. Deletions cut 5 bases from V and 4 bases from J, with 11 bases between. Germline assignment: CDR1 SGHVS and CDR2 FQNEAQ. The CDR3 runs 13 residues. As DNA, the CDR3 is TGTGCCAGCAGCCCCTGGTTAGCCTATGGCTACACCTTC. Translation: CASSPWLAYGYTF. The variable domain in full, completed from reference TRBV7-8 and TRBJ1-2, reads GAGVSQSPRYKVAKRGQDVALRCDPISGHVSLFWYQQALGQGPEFLTYFQNEAQLDKSGLPSDRFFAERPEGSVSTLKIQRTQQEDSAVYLCASSPWLAYGYTFGSGTRLTVV.

This chain links TRBV9 with TRBJ2-7, with D possibly TRBD1 on 6 matching bases. This CDR3 spans 15 amino acids. Germline-derived CDR1 and CDR2 are SGDLS and YYNGEE. Trimming stripped 0 bases from V and 2 bases from J, with 12 bases between. Written as DNA, the CDR3 is TGTGCCAGCAGCGTAGAGCCAGGGGTTCCCTACGAGCAGTACTTC. Protein: CASSVEPGVPYEQYF.

This chain connects TRBV10-3 to TRBJ2-7; D is ambiguous. CDR3 length: 13 amino acids. The V end was cut by 10 bases, the J end by 0 bases, with 13 bases between. Germline V gene lookup returns CDR1 ENHRY and CDR2 SYGVKD. The CDR3 is CATTVETSYEQYF. The CDR3 region has the DNA TGTGCCACGACGGTGGAGACCTCCTACGAGCAGTACTTC.

The chain recombines TRBV6-5 with TRBJ1-5; the D gene is possibly TRBD1 (6 bases). V dropped 7 bases and J dropped 3 bases, with 10 bases sitting between them. The CDR3 is made up of 13 amino acids. Germline values: CDR1 MNHEY, CDR2 SVGAGI. The CDR3: CASKGGFNQPQHF. CDR3 DNA: TGTGCCAGCAAGGGGGGGTTCAATCAGCCCCAGCATTTT.

The chain is built from TRBV25-1 and TRBJ1-1; unclear D gene. CDR1 and CDR2 from the germline V gene are MGHDK and SYGVNS. The CDR3 loop spans 13 amino acids. The V and J ends lost 6 bases and 4 bases respectively, with 12 bases between them. Written as DNA, the CDR3 is TGTGCCAGCAGGGGAGGCGAGGGCACTGAAGCTTTCTTT. Protein: CASRGGEGTEAFF.

The rearrangement links TRBV2 to TRBJ2-5; 7 positions agree with TRBD1. The germline gives CDR1 SNHLY, CDR2 FYNNEI. The J segment lost 4 bases and the V segment lost 6 bases, leaving 14 bases of the junction unmatched. This CDR3 is 16 amino acids long. CDR3 nucleotides: TGTGCCAGCAGCAACCCCTCCAACAGGGGCGCAGAGACCCAGTACTTC. This translates into CASSNPSNRGAETQYF.

J is TRBJ2-1 and V is TRBV15; 7 bases map to TRBD2. With 0 bases clipped from V and 6 bases from J, the junction kept 11 bases outside the gene matches. The germline V gene encodes CDR1 LNHNV and CDR2 YYDKDF (reference sequence). There are 17 residues in the CDR3. CDR3 sequence: CATSRDGEGPLGNEQFF. CDR3 coding DNA: TGTGCCACCAGCAGAGATGGGGAGGGACCTCTGGGCAATGAGCAGTTCTTC.

The rearrangement links TRBV19 to TRBJ2-5; 10 nucleotides line up with TRBD2. The germline gives CDR1 LNHDA, CDR2 SQIVND (reference sequence). The CDR3 loop spans 17 amino acids. V shed 0 bases and J 4 bases; nucleotides not matched to a gene: 8. CDR3 bases: TGTGCCAGTAGTATAGAGCGAGCGGGGGGGCCACCAGAGACCCAGTACTTC. It codes for CASSIERAGGPPETQYF.

The chain carries TRBV5-6 and TRBJ2-1, with 9 bases fitting TRBD1. The CDR3 spans 15 residues. V was pared by 3 bases and J by 2 bases, with 3 bases of the junction left unmatched. Germline V lookup: CDR1 SGHDT, CDR2 YYEEEE. The CDR3: CASSWGQGPYNEQFF. CDR3 DNA: TGTGCCAGCAGCTGGGGACAGGGCCCCTACAATGAGCAGTTCTTC.

This chain uses TRBV21-1 with TRBJ1-5. TRBV21-1 is annotated as a pseudogene. The CDR3 contains 14 residues. The CDR3 nucleotides read TGTGCCAGCAGCCGGGGATCGATCAATCAGCCCCAGCATTTT. Translation: CASSRGSINQPQHF.

This sequence joins TRBV6-5 and TRBJ2-3, with D maybe TRBD2 (6 bases). V lost 7 bases and J lost 4, with 18 bases in between. Germline lookup yields CDR1 MNHEY and CDR2 SVGAGI. The CDR3 spans 15 residues. The CDR3 coding sequence is TGTGCCAGCATCGAAAGGTTGGGAGGCGCAGATACGCAGTATTTT. Protein product: CASIERLGGADTQYF.

The V and J genes are TRBV5-4 and TRBJ2-3; 11 bases match TRBD2. CDR1 is SGHNT, CDR2 YYREEE, per germline (reference sequence). V was pared by 5 bases and J by 6 bases, with 8 bases of the junction left unmatched. This CDR3 contains 15 residues. In DNA, the CDR3 is TGTGCCAGCAGGGTAGCGGGGGGGCGGTCTGATACGCAGTATTTT. Its protein product is CASRVAGGRSDTQYF. The entire variable domain, with the rest obtained from reference TRBV5-4 and TRBJ2-3, is as follows: ETGVTQSPTHLIKTRGQQVTLRCSSQSGHNTVSWYQQALGQGPQFIFQYYREEENGRGNFPPRFSGLQFPNYSSELNVNALELDDSALYLCASRVAGGRSDTQYFGPGTRLTVL.

CDR3 coding DNA: TGCAGCGGTAGGACGGGAAACTATGGCTACACCTTC. Its translation is CSGRTGNYGYTF. The rearrangement joins TRBV29-1 to TRBJ1-2; D is unresolved. Trimming removed 7 bases from V and 2 bases from J, with 11 bases in between. The CDR3 is made up of 12 amino acids. In germline, CDR1 is SQVTM, CDR2 ANQGSEA.

This sequence joins TRBV5-4 and TRBJ2-2; unclear D gene. Germline V gives CDR1 SGHNT, CDR2 YYREEE (reference sequence). The CDR3 spans 13 residues. Trimming took off 2 bases at V and 6 bases at J, with 8 bases between the two ends. Here the CDR3 DNA reads TGTGCCAGCAGCTTTGGGCCCCCCGGGGAGCTGTTTTTT. It encodes CASSFGPPGELFF.

The V and J genes are TRBV10-3 and TRBJ2-5, with 11 positions matching TRBD2. The trim removed 4 bases at V and 5 bases at J, leaving 9 bases unmatched. Per the germline V gene, CDR1 is ENHRY and CDR2 is SYGVKD. The CDR3 is 16 residues long. The CDR3 loop reads CAISGGLAGGRETQYF. For the CDR3, the DNA is TGTGCCATCAGTGGAGGGCTAGCGGGAGGAAGGGAGACCCAGTACTTC.

J is TRBJ2-3 and V is TRBV5-1, with D unresolved. CDR3 length equals 16 residues. Germline-derived CDR1 and CDR2 are SGHRS and YFSETQ. The germline V and J ends were trimmed by 0 bases and 2 bases, with 13 bases remaining between them. Written as DNA, the CDR3 is TGCGCCAGCAGCTTGGTTGGGCGTGCCCCCACAGATACGCAGTATTTT. Protein product: CASSLVGRAPTDTQYF.

This clone was found once. The chain couples TRBV27 to TRBJ2-7; 7 positions agree with TRBD2. The germline CDR1 and CDR2 sequences are MNHEY and SMNVEV (reference sequence). V shed 5 bases, J shed 0 bases, and the junction held 10 bases outside the gene matches. The CDR3 is 16 residues long. The CDR3 spells CASSLTSARSSYEQYF. The CDR3 DNA reads TGTGCCAGCAGTCTAACTAGCGCGAGGAGCTCCTACGAGCAGTACTTC.

The genes are TRBV6-1 and TRBJ1-5; D possibly corresponds to TRBD1 (5 bases). V lost 3 bases and J 0 bases, leaving 6 bases between the germline ends. Germline-derived CDR1 and CDR2 are MNHNS and SASEGT. There are 14 residues in the CDR3. Written as DNA, the CDR3 is TGTGCCAGCAGTGACAGGGATAGCAATCAGCCCCAGCATTTT. It codes for CASSDRDSNQPQHF.

This CDR3 is CASTRGLAENTGELFF. For the CDR3, the DNA is TGTGCCAGCACTCGTGGGCTAGCGGAAAACACCGGGGAGCTGTTTTTT. V is TRBV6-6 and J is TRBJ2-2, with 7 bases fitting TRBD2. Germline loops: CDR1 MNHNY, CDR2 SVGAGI (reference sequence). CDR3 length: 16 amino acids. V gave up 7 bases and J gave up 2 bases; unmatched junction bases: 10.

The table lists this clone with a few counts. The rearrangement joins TRBV11-2 to TRBJ1-1; 8 bases align to TRBD1. J was trimmed by 5 bases and V by 5 bases; bases with no gene match: 7. The length of the CDR3 is 14 residues. CDR1 and CDR2 (germline): SGHAT, FQNNGV. CDR3 protein: CASSLRQGRTEAFF. In nucleotides, the CDR3 is TGTGCCAGCAGCCTTCGACAGGGGAGGACTGAAGCTTTCTTT.

The chain employs TRBV19 and TRBJ2-7; TRBD1 agrees at 9 bases. The CDR3 has 16 residues. The V segment lost 5 bases and the J segment 0 bases; nucleotides outside the gene matches: 8. Germline V lookup: CDR1 LNHDA, CDR2 SQIVND (reference sequence). The CDR3, as DNA: TGTGCCAGTAGTTCCTCTACAGGGGGCGTCTCCTACGAGCAGTACTTC. As protein: CASSSSTGGVSYEQYF.

The rearrangement joins TRBV28 to TRBJ2-3, with 13 bases identical to TRBD2. The CDR3 runs 17 residues. Germline CDR1 is MDHEN and CDR2 is SYDVKM. V shed 5 bases, J shed 5 bases, and the junction held 10 bases outside the gene matches. The CDR3 sequence: CASSPGTSGAGGDTQYF. The CDR3 region has the DNA TGTGCCAGCAGTCCCGGGACTAGCGGGGCCGGTGGAGATACGCAGTATTTT.

CDR3 bases: TGTGCCAGCGCCCCCCCCAGCGGGAGGGAGCGCGAGCAGTACTTC. It is translated as CASAPPSGREREQYF. V and J are TRBV27 and TRBJ2-7, with 10 bases identical to TRBD2. Looked up from germline, CDR1 is MNHEY and CDR2 is SMNVEV (reference sequence). V shed 8 bases, J shed 6 bases, and the junction held 13 bases outside the gene matches. The CDR3 totals 15 residues.

This clone was seen just once. This CDR3 is CASSQPQGRVSNTEAFF. The CDR3 DNA reads TGCGCCAGCAGCCAACCTCAGGGCAGGGTATCGAACACTGAAGCTTTCTTT. The chain uses TRBV4-1 and TRBJ1-1; D may be TRBD1 (5 bases). Germline V gene data show CDR1 as MGHRA and CDR2 as YSYEKL. The CDR3 extends over 17 amino acids. V shed 2 bases and J shed 1 base, with 17 bases lying between them.

The sample holds one count of this clone. The V gene is TRBV18, the J gene TRBJ2-7; 9 positions agree with TRBD2. V lost 6 bases, J lost 2 bases, and 8 bases stayed unmatched. Germline lookup yields CDR1 KGHSH and CDR2 LQKENI. This CDR3 contains 15 residues. CDR3 DNA: TGTGCCAGCTCGGTCAGCGGGAGGATTACCTACGAGCAGTACTTC. As protein: CASSVSGRITYEQYF.

The J gene is TRBJ2-3, the V gene TRBV4-1; D is unclear. V lost 1 base and J 7 bases, leaving 18 bases between the germline ends. CDR3 length: 16 residues. Germline V CDR1 and CDR2: MGHRA, YSYEKL. This CDR3 reads CASSQAPAAAYYTQYF. The CDR3, as DNA: TGCGCCAGCAGCCAAGCCCCCGCGGCGGCTTACTATACGCAGTATTTT.